One sample yielded the 18 T cell receptor beta chains listed below, sequenced in a study of CD8+CD57+ T cells in acquired aplastic anemia. Using genomic DNA as the template, TCR beta VDJ and CDR3 profiling was carried out. TCRdb itself ran the reads through MiXCR, one entry per CDR3 protein. The sample lists about 420,000 distinct CDR3 sequences; roughly 64% were seen once. Sequences were obtained from sorted CD4+, CD8+, or CD8+CD57+ T cells (not recorded which) from PBMCs. These TCRs come from a human donor in good health, serving as a control.

Details on this clonotype: An end of the junction differs from the germline gene, which may be a read error. The CDR3: CARTLSGGNVRTF. The CDR3 region has the DNA TGCGCCAGGACCCTATCCGGGGGCAACGTCCGGACTTTC. This sequence joins TRBV5-1 and TRBJ2-6; D is tentatively TRBD1 or TRBD2 (6 bases each). Germline values: CDR1 SGHRS, CDR2 YFSETQ. CDR3 length: 13 residues.

This clonotype is a singleton in its sample. The chain employs TRBV5-5 and TRBJ1-5, with D maybe TRBD1 (5 bases). There are 16 residues in the CDR3. The germline V gene encodes CDR1 SGHKS and CDR2 YYEKEE (reference sequence). V lost 4 bases and J lost 0, with 14 bases in between. This CDR3 is CASSGGIRNSNQPQHF. The CDR3 DNA is TGTGCCAGCAGCGGGGGGATTAGAAATAGCAATCAGCCCCAGCATTTT.

The rearrangement joins TRBV7-2 to TRBJ2-7; D is possibly TRBD2 (5 bases). Looked up from germline, CDR1 is SGHTA and CDR2 is FQGNSA. The CDR3 loop spans 14 amino acids. V lost 0 bases, J lost 13 bases, and 19 bases lay in between. CDR3 sequence: CASSLAAGSGNGYF. The CDR3 coding sequence is TGTGCCAGCAGCTTAGCGGCAGGCAGCGGTAATGGCTACTTC.

This clonotype was picked up many times. This chain joins TRBV29-1 and TRBJ2-1; 11 nucleotides align to TRBD2. The CDR3 sequence is 16 residues long. The V gene end was trimmed by 6 bases and the J gene end by 3 bases; junction bases not matched to a gene: 10. CDR1 is SQVTM, CDR2 ANQGSEA, per germline. CDR3 residues: CSVDKLAGVVYNEQFF. In nucleotides, the CDR3 is TGCAGCGTCGATAAACTAGCGGGGGTTGTCTACAATGAGCAGTTCTTC.

The chain is built from TRBV7-2 and TRBJ2-3; 10 nucleotides agree with TRBD2. This CDR3 is built from 15 residues. CDR1 and CDR2 from the germline V gene are SGHTA and FQGNSA. V lost 5 bases to trimming and J lost 6 bases; unmatched junction nucleotides: 8. CDR3 coding DNA: TGTGCCAGCAGCCCAGCGGGGGGGCCGCAGGATACGCAGTATTTT. The encoded protein is CASSPAGGPQDTQYF.

The chain employs TRBV13 and TRBJ2-5; TRBD2 is a possible D gene (7 bases). V was cut by 6 bases and J by 5 bases, with 16 bases left in between. The CDR3 runs to 14 residues. CDR1 PRHDT and CDR2 FYEKMQ come from the germline V gene (reference sequence). This chain's CDR3 is CASSGVRGGETQYF. As DNA, the CDR3 is TGTGCCAGCAGTGGTGTAAGGGGGGGCGAGACCCAGTACTTC.

The V and J genes are TRBV15 and TRBJ1-2; TRBD1 aligns across 8 bases. The trim removed 5 bases at V and 4 bases at J, leaving 6 bases unmatched. The CDR3 length is 14 residues. The germline V gene encodes CDR1 LNHNV and CDR2 YYDKDF (reference sequence). CDR3 region: CATSVRQGSYGYTF. The DNA of the CDR3 is TGTGCCACCAGCGTCCGACAGGGGTCCTATGGCTACACCTTC.

V is TRBV19 and J is TRBJ2-5; either TRBD1 or TRBD2 may fit D (5 bases each). Germline lookup yields CDR1 LNHDA and CDR2 SQIVND (reference sequence). CDR3 length: 17 amino acids. Trimming took 0 bases from V and 1 from J, leaving 15 bases between them. CDR3 sequence (DNA): TGTGCCAGTAGTATAGACCCACCCGGGACCGTCCAAGAGACCCAGTACTTC. Protein product: CASSIDPPGTVQETQYF.

This clonotype was seen ten or more times. This rearrangement joins TRBV12-3 or TRBV12-4 to TRBJ1-1, with TRBD1 matching 9 bases. The CDR3 covers 16 residues. J gave up 5 bases and V 5 bases, and 12 bases lay outside the gene matches. The CDR3 loop reads CASSPGTGYSGTEAFF. The CDR3 DNA reads as TGTGCCAGCAGTCCCGGGACAGGGTATTCGGGAACTGAAGCTTTCTTT.

This chain connects TRBV7-2 to TRBJ2-7, with D hard to call. The CDR3 contains 18 residues. The germline CDR1 and CDR2 sequences are SGHTA and FQGNSA. Trimming left V 5 bases short and J 4 bases short, with 27 bases between. In DNA, the CDR3 is TGTGCCAGCAGCCATCAACTTTCTGAAGCTCTCTTTGGATACGAGCAGTACGTC. Translated: CASSHQLSEALFGYEQYV.

This chain joins TRBV19 and TRBJ1-1; D is possibly TRBD1 (5 bases). The ends were cut back, 11 bases at V and 4 bases at J, with 23 bases in the middle. CDR1 and CDR2 from the germline V gene are LNHDA and SQIVND (reference sequence). This CDR3 is 15 amino acids long. The DNA of the CDR3 is TGTGCCTGTATCACGCGGGGGGGAAGGGGCACTGAAGCTTTCTTT. Translation gives CACITRGGRGTEAFF.

In the case of this clonotype: Given a much more abundant clone one base away, this may be a read error. The chain carries TRBV4-2 and TRBJ1-2; 9 nucleotides match TRBD1. The CDR3 is made up of 17 amino acids. Germline V gene sequence: CDR1 LGHNA, CDR2 YNFKEQ. DNA for the CDR3: TGTGCCAGCGGCCAAGATCCGGGGGACAGGGCCGGGGAGGGCTACACCTTC. Its translation: CASGQDPGDRAGEGYTF.

This clonotype was counted many times. The V and J genes are TRBV19 and TRBJ2-1; 10 nucleotides match TRBD2. Unmatched junction bases numbered 10, after V lost 2 bases and J lost 0 bases. CDR1 is LNHDA, CDR2 SQIVND, per germline (reference sequence). CDR3 length: 19 amino acids. In DNA form, the CDR3 reads TGTGCCAGTAGTATAAGAAGGGGAGCTAGCGGGAGCTCCTACAATGAGCAGTTCTTC. The encoded protein is CASSIRRGASGSSYNEQFF.

On this clonotype: The junction shows a germline mismatch at one end, possibly a read error. This chain uses TRBV9 with TRBJ2-7; perhaps D is TRBD1 or TRBD2 (5 bases each). Per germline, CDR1 SGDLS and CDR2 YYNGEE. This CDR3 comprises 14 residues. Here the CDR3 reads CASSLGTAVYELYF. The DNA for the CDR3 is TGTGCCAGCAGCTTGGGGACGGCTGTCTACGAGCTGTACTTC.

The V and J genes are TRBV24-1 and TRBJ1-1, with D unresolved. The V end lost 10 bases, the J end lost 0 bases, and 11 bases lay between the germline ends. Germline CDR1 and CDR2: KGHDR and SFDVKD. The CDR3 loop spans 13 amino acids. CDR3 nucleotide sequence: TGTGCCACGCGCCGGGGTCTGAACACTGAAGCTTTCTTT. This sequence encodes CATRRGLNTEAFF.

In its sample, this clonotype was seen many times. J is TRBJ2-2 and V is TRBV7-2; D remains unclear. V was pared by 0 bases and J by 4 bases, with 6 bases between. CDR1 and CDR2 (germline): SGHTA, FQGNSA. The CDR3 is 14 amino acids. The CDR3 spells CASSLARSTGELFF. The CDR3 DNA reads as TGTGCCAGCAGCTTAGCCAGATCCACCGGGGAGCTGTTTTTT.

In the case of this clonotype: The CDR3 does not close with the conserved phenylalanine or tryptophan, likely indicating a read error. The CDR3 coding sequence is TGTGCCAGCAGTCTTACCTCGGGAAGGTTGAGGGGCTACACCCTC. Residues: CASSLTSGRLRGYTL. The gene calls are TRBV12-3 or TRBV12-4 and TRBJ1-2, with no clear D. Trimming stripped 5 bases from V and 8 bases from J, with 21 bases between. This CDR3 spans 15 amino acids.

This rearrangement joins TRBV4-1 to TRBJ2-3; D is possibly TRBD1 (6 bases). This CDR3 region has 15 residues. CDR1 and CDR2 from the germline V gene are MGHRA and YSYEKL. V shed 2 bases and J shed 0 bases, with 9 bases lying between them. DNA for the CDR3: TGCGCCAGCAGCCAACCGGACAGAAGCACAGATACGCAGTATTTT. It is translated as CASSQPDRSTDTQYF.